Sequencing of this T cell receptor (beta chain) was carried out in a study of T cell responses to AZD1222 COVID-19 vaccine. Notes on the study in general: Breadth and depth of Spike-specific TCRs rose after two AZD1222 doses. Clonal diversity was possibly underestimated; the donors were predominantly white British and more often female. With dominance at 160-218 and 743-854, vaccine-associated CD4 TCRs spanned spike.

Concerning this clone: The antigen remains unidentified.

The germline V and J ends were trimmed by 4 bases and 10 bases, with 8 bases remaining between them. Germline CDR1 and CDR2: SNHLY and FYNNEI. This CDR3 is built from 11 residues. Assay used: immunoSEQ multiplex PCR; TCRdb lists only in-frame clones, some missing. Counted here are about 130,000 clones, over 75% occurring once; the ten biggest clones make up around 24%. The receptor's source is an adult in good health. The sequences come from peripheral blood, collected on day 0 of AZD1222 vaccination. The chain is built from TRBV2 and TRBJ2-1; D is ambiguous. CDR3 nucleotide sequence: TGTGCCAGCAGTGGCGAGAGCGAGCAGTTCTTC. Its translation is CASSGESEQFF.